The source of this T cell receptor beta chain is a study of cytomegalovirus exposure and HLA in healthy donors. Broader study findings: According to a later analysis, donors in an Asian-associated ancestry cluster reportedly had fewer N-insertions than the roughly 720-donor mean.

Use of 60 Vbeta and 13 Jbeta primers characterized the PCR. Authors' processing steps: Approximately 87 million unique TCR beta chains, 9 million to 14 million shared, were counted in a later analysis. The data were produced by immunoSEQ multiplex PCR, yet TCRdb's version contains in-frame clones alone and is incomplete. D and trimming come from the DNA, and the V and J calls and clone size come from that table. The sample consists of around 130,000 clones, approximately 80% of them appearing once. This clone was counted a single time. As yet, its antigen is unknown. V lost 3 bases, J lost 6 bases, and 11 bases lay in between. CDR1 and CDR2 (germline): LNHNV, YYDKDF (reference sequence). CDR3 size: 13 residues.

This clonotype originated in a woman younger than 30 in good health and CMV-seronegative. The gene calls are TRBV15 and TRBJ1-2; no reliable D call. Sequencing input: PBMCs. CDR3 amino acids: CATSRIGRNGYTF. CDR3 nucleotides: TGTGCCACCAGCAGGATCGGGAGAAATGGCTACACCTTC.